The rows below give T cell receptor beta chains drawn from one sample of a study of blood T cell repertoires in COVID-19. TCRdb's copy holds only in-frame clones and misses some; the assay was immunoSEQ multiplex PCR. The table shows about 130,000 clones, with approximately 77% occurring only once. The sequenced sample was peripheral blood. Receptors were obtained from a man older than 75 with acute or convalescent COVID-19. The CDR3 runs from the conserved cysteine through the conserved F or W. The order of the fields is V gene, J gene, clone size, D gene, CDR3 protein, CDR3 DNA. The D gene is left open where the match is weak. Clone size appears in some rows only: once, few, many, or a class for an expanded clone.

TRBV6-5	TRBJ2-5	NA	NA	CASSYSALQETQYF	TGTGCCAGCAGTTACTCAGCCCTACAAGAGACCCAGTACTTC
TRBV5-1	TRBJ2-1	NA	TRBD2	CASSLGTSGGSYNEQFF	TGCGCCAGCAGCTTGGGGACTAGCGGGGGCTCCTACAATGAGCAGTTCTTC
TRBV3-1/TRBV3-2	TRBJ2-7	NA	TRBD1	CASSQNQGGTGLFGEQYF	TGTGCCAGCAGCCAAAATCAGGGGGGGACAGGGTTATTTGGCGAGCAGTACTTC
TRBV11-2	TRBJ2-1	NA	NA	CASTKGGLISYNEQFF	TGTGCCAGCACCAAGGGGGGGCTTATATCATACAATGAGCAGTTCTTC
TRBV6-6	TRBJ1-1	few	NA	CASSYPEMNTEAFF	TGTGCCAGCAGTTACCCCGAGATGAACACTGAAGCTTTCTTT
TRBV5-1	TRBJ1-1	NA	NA	CASSPGAMNTEAFF	TGCGCCAGCAGCCCAGGGGCCATGAACACTGAAGCTTTCTTT
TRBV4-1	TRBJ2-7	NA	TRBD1	CASSPDRTGVYEQYF	TGCGCCAGCAGCCCCGATAGGACAGGGGTATACGAGCAGTACTTC
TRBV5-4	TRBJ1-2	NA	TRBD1	CASSLGGTGGSGYTF	TGTGCCAGCAGCTTGGGGGGGACAGGGGGTTCTGGCTACACCTTC
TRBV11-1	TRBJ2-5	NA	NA	CASSLTGTQYF	TGTGCCAGCAGCTTAACAGGAACCCAGTACTTC
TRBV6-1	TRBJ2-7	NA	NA	CASSETGSYEQYF	TGTGCCAGCAGTGAAACAGGGTCCTACGAGCAGTACTTC
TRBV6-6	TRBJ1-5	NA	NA	CASSSTGYQPQHF	TGTGCCAGCAGTTCGACAGGCTACCAGCCCCAGCATTTT
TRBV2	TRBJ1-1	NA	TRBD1	CASNQGQVNTEAFF	TGTGCCAGCAACCAGGGACAGGTGAACACTGAAGCTTTCTTT
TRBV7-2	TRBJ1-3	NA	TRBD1	CASSSQTGTGPGNTIYF	TGTGCCAGCAGCTCACAAACCGGGACAGGGCCTGGAAACACCATATATTTT
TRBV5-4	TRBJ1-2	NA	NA	CASSLAGGSLNYGYTF	TGTGCCAGCAGCTTGGCCGGCGGGTCGCTTAACTATGGCTACACCTTC
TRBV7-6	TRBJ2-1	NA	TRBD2	CASSPRPAGGHNEQFF	TGTGCCAGCAGCCCGAGGCCAGCGGGGGGGCACAATGAGCAGTTCTTC
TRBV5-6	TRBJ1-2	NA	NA	CASSLGQDVAYGYTF	TGTGCCAGCAGCTTGGGACAGGACGTGGCCTATGGCTACACCTTC
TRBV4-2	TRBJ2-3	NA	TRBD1	CASSQDYRGSTDTQYF	TGTGCCAGCAGCCAAGATTACAGGGGGAGTACAGATACGCAGTATTTT
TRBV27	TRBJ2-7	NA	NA	CASSLFRSSNEQYF	TGTGCCAGCAGTTTATTTAGGTCTAGCAACGAGCAGTACTTC
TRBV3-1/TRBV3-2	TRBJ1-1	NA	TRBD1	CASSPRQGVDAFF	TGTGCCAGCAGCCCCCGACAGGGGGTTGATGCTTTCTTT
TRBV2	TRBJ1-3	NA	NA	CASSAKRAQAGNTIYF	TGTGCCAGCAGCGCCAAAAGGGCACAGGCTGGAAACACCATATATTTT
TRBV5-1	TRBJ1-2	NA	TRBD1	CASSLVGQGQRGYTF	TGCGCCAGCAGCTTGGTGGGACAGGGACAGCGGGGCTACACCTTC
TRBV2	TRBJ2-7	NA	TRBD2	CASKASGYEQYF	TGTGCCAGCAAGGCTAGCGGCTACGAGCAGTACTTC
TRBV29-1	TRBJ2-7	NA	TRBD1	CSVEDWGQGVREQYF	TGCAGCGTTGAAGATTGGGGACAGGGGGTGAGGGAGCAGTACTTC
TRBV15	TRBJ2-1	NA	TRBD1	CATSRGQTGINEQFF	TGTGCCACCAGCAGAGGCCAGACAGGGATCAATGAGCAGTTCTTC
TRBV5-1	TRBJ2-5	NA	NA	CASSLGLETTETQYF	TGCGCCAGCAGCTTGGGATTGGAGACGACGGAGACCCAGTACTTC
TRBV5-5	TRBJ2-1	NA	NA	CASTLGPQRANNEQFF	TGTGCCAGCACCTTGGGTCCCCAGCGGGCGAACAATGAGCAGTTCTTC
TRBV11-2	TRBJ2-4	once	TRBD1	CASSPPGTGENIQYF	TGTGCCAGCAGCCCACCCGGGACAGGGGAGAACATTCAGTACTTC
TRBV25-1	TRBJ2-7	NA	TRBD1	CASSESGTGYEQYF	TGTGCCAGCAGTGAATCTGGGACAGGCTACGAGCAGTACTTC
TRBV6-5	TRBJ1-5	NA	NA	CASRGVGQPQHF	TGTGCCAGCCGGGGGGTAGGACAGCCCCAGCATTTT
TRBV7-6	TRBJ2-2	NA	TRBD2	CASSLAFLAANTGELFF	TGTGCCAGCAGCTTAGCGTTCCTAGCGGCGAACACCGGGGAGCTGTTTTTT
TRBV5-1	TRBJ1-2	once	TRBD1	CASSLAGQGDGYTF	TGCGCCAGCAGCTTGGCCGGGCAGGGGGATGGCTACACCTTC
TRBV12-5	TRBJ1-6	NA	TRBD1	CASGPGQGGAPLHF	TGTGCTAGTGGCCCGGGACAGGGTGGAGCACCCCTCCACTTT
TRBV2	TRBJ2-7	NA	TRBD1	CASGGLDRGNYEQYF	TGTGCCAGCGGGGGGCTGGACAGGGGGAACTACGAGCAGTACTTC
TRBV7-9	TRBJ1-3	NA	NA	CAVRGVAGNTIYF	TGTGCCGTCCGGGGTGTCGCAGGAAACACCATATATTTT
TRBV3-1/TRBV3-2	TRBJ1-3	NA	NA	CASSQARAGGGNTIYF	TGTGCCAGCAGCCAAGCCCGGGCCGGGGGTGGAAACACCATATATTTT
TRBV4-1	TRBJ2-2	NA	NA	CASSRWEAGTGELFF	TGCGCCAGCAGCCGTTGGGAGGCTGGAACCGGGGAGCTGTTTTTT
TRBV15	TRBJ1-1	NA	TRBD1	CATSGGGQLPKLAFF	TGTGCCACCAGCGGTGGGGGACAGCTCCCTAAGTTAGCTTTCTTT
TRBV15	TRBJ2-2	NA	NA	CATSRDGRLNTGELFF	TGTGCCACCAGCAGAGATGGCAGATTGAACACCGGGGAGCTGTTTTTT
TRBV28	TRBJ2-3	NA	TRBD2	CASSLPSGHTDTQYF	TGTGCCAGCAGTTTACCTAGCGGACACACAGATACGCAGTATTTT
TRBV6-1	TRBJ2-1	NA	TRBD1	CASSEARSPTGDILFF	TGTGCCAGCAGTGAAGCGCGTTCCCCGACAGGGGATATACTCTTCTTC
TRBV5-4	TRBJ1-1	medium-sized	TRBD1	CASSLRQGNTEAFF	TGTGCCAGCAGCTTGCGACAGGGGAACACTGAAGCTTTCTTT
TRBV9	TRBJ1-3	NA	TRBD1	CASSVASQGEVRTIYF	TGTGCCAGCAGCGTAGCTTCCCAGGGGGAGGTTCGCACCATATATTTT
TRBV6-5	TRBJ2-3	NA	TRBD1	CASDDRGPDTQYF	TGTGCCAGCGACGACAGGGGGCCAGATACGCAGTATTTT
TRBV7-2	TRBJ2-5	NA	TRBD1	CASSLEGAAKETQYF	TGTGCCAGCAGCTTAGAGGGGGCGGCTAAAGAGACCCAGTACTTC
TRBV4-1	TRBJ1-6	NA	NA	CASSQDAGGASYNSPLHF	TGCGCCAGCAGCCAAGATGCGGGGGGCGCCTCCTATAATTCACCCCTCCACTTT
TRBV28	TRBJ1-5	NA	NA	CASSLTGTNQPQHF	TGTGCCAGCAGTTTAACGGGGACTAATCAGCCCCAGCATTTT
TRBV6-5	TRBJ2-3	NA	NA	CASTLTRGDTQYF	TGTGCCAGCACTCTAACCAGGGGAGATACGCAGTATTTT
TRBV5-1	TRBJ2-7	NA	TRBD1	CASSLGAGGLYEQYF	TGCGCCAGCAGCTTGGGGGCAGGGGGCTTGTACGAGCAGTACTTC